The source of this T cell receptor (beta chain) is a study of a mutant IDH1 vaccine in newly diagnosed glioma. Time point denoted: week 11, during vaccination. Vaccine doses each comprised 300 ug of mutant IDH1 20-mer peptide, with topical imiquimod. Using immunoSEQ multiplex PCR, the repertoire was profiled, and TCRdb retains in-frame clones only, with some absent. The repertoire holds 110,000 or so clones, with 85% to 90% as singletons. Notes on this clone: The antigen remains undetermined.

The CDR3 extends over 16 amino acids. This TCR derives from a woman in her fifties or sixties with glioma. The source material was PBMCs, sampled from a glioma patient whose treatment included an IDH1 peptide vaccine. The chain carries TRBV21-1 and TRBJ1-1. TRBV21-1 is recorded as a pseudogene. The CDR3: CASSNRGNSMNTEAFF. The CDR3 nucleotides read TGTGCCAGCAGCAATCGGGGAAACAGCATGAACACTGAAGCTTTCTTT.